The 28 T cell receptor beta chains reported below all come from one sample, sequenced in a study of OX40 agonist ivuxolimab in advanced cancers. TCRdb keeps only in-frame clones here, not all; method: immunoSEQ multiplex PCR. The data show about 58,000 clones, with around 90% seen just once and about 0.63% held by the top ten. Sequenced material: CD4+ or CD8+ T cells sorted from blood, taken in a trial of the OX40 agonist ivuxolimab. The receptor source for this set is an adult with an advanced solid tumor such as melanoma, head and neck, liver or kidney cancer.

The chain carries TRBV7-8 and TRBJ2-5; no clear D gene. Per germline, CDR1 SGHVS and CDR2 FQNEAQ. V was clipped by 5 bases and J by 5 bases, with 12 bases between them. This CDR3 contains 13 residues. The CDR3 sequence: CASSPGAVETQYF. The CDR3 DNA sequence: TGTGCCAGCAGCCCCGGAGCCGTGGAGACCCAGTACTTC.

The chain carries TRBV11-2 and TRBJ2-7; D is ambiguous. V was cut by 1 base and J by 3 bases, with 7 bases left in between. The CDR3 runs to 13 residues. Per the germline V gene, CDR1 is SGHAT and CDR2 is FQNNGV. Here the CDR3 DNA reads TGTGCCAGCAGCTTAGTGAGAAACTACGAGCAGTACTTC. Encoded protein: CASSLVRNYEQYF. Filled out from reference TRBV11-2 and TRBJ2-7, the complete variable domain reads EAGVAQSPRYKIIEKRQSVAFWCNPISGHATLYWYQQILGQGPKLLIQFQNNGVVDDSQLPKDRFSAERLKGVDSTLKIQPAKLEDSAVYLCASSLVRNYEQYFGPGTRLTVT.

This clone was detected a few times. The DNA for the CDR3 is TGTGCCAGCAGCTTAGGACAGGCTCCCGGGGAGCTGTTTTTT. Its protein is CASSLGQAPGELFF. The chain employs TRBV7-3 and TRBJ2-2; 7 bases are a match to TRBD1. J gave up 6 bases and V 2 bases, and 3 bases lay outside the gene matches. CDR3 length equals 14 residues. Germline assignment: CDR1 SGHTA and CDR2 FQGTGA. The full variable domain, its missing parts supplied by reference TRBV7-3 and TRBJ2-2, is GAGVSQTPSNKVTEKGKYVELRCDPISGHTALYWYRQSLGQGPEFLIYFQGTGAADDSGLPNDRFFAVRPEGSVSTLKIQRTERGDSAVYLCASSLGQAPGELFFGEGSRLTVL.

The chain links TRBV7-8 to TRBJ2-3; 8 positions agree with TRBD2. The germline V gene has CDR1 SGHVS and CDR2 FQNEAQ. The CDR3 has 15 residues. The J segment lost 2 bases and the V segment lost 5 bases, leaving 6 bases of the junction unmatched. This CDR3 is CASSASGSNTDTQYF. Here the CDR3 DNA reads TGTGCCAGCAGCGCCAGCGGGAGCAACACAGATACGCAGTATTTT.

The sample holds a few counts of this clone. The V gene is TRBV25-1, the J gene TRBJ1-3; D is ambiguous. CDR3 length: 14 residues. CDR1 and CDR2 (germline): MGHDK, SYGVNS. V lost 2 bases and J lost 1, with 6 bases in between. DNA of the CDR3: TGTGCCAGCAGTGAAGAAAGGTCTGGAAACACCATATATTTT. Protein product: CASSEERSGNTIYF.

The chain has TRBV6-5 and TRBJ1-4, with no clear D. V lost 0 bases and J lost 0, with 5 bases in between. CDR3 length: 15 residues. CDR1 is MNHEY, CDR2 SVGAGI, per germline. The CDR3: CASSYSGATNEKLFF. The CDR3 DNA follows: TGTGCCAGCAGTTACTCGGGTGCAACTAATGAAAAACTGTTTTTT.

This clone was observed a handful of times. The gene calls are TRBV11-3 and TRBJ2-5; the D gene is possibly TRBD2 (6 bases). The ends were cut back, 4 bases at V and 5 bases at J, with 20 bases in the middle. The CDR3 runs 16 residues. Per germline, CDR1 SGHNT and CDR2 YENEEA. The CDR3 DNA sequence: TGTGCCAGCAGCTCGCGGGGCATAGCTGGGGGGGAGACCCAGTACTTC. Translating it yields CASSSRGIAGGETQYF.

The chain employs TRBV6-1 and TRBJ2-1; D perhaps matches TRBD2 (5 bases). Germline V lookup: CDR1 MNHNS, CDR2 SASEGT. There are 15 residues in the CDR3. The germline V and J ends were trimmed by 0 bases and 3 bases, with 9 bases remaining between them. CDR3 DNA sequence: TGTGCCAGCAGTGAAGCGCGGGTAAGCTACAATGAGCAGTTCTTC. This sequence encodes CASSEARVSYNEQFF.

This clone was picked up a small number of times. The chain employs TRBV5-1 and TRBJ1-1, with unresolved D. The CDR3 spans 13 residues. V lost 0 bases, J lost 7 bases, and 10 bases lay in between. In germline, CDR1 is SGHRS, CDR2 YFSETQ. The CDR3 is CASSLAGGYEAFF. The CDR3 DNA sequence: TGCGCCAGCAGCTTGGCGGGAGGGTATGAAGCTTTCTTT.

The gene calls are TRBV19 and TRBJ2-6; a possible D gene is TRBD2 (6 bases). Looked up from germline, CDR1 is LNHDA and CDR2 is SQIVND (reference sequence). Trimming removed 6 bases from V and 0 bases from J, with 12 bases in between. This CDR3 has 16 amino acids. CDR3 nucleotide sequence: TGTGCCAGTAGGGTAGCGGTCTTCTCTGGGGCCAACGTCCTGACTTTC. This gives the protein CASRVAVFSGANVLTF.

The chain carries TRBV5-1 and TRBJ2-3, with D maybe TRBD1 (5 bases). Trimming took 3 bases from V and 3 from J, leaving 11 bases between them. From germline, CDR1 is SGHRS and CDR2 YFSETQ. The CDR3 runs to 14 residues. The CDR3 bases are TGCGCCAGCAGCTGGACAAGGCAAACAGATACGCAGTATTTT. Translating gives CASSWTRQTDTQYF.

J is TRBJ2-1 and V is TRBV7-2; 9 bases are shared with TRBD1. Germline CDR1 reads SGHTA; CDR2 reads FQGNSA. This CDR3 comprises 15 residues. The V segment lost 5 bases and the J segment 5 bases; nucleotides outside the gene matches: 7. In nucleotides, the CDR3 is TGTGCCAGCAGCCCATCCGGGACAGGGCACAATGAGCAGTTCTTC. This sequence encodes CASSPSGTGHNEQFF.

This rearrangement joins TRBV30 to TRBJ2-1; D unclear. Trimming pared 4 bases from V and 0 bases from J, leaving 13 bases between. CDR1 is GTSNPN, CDR2 SVGIG, per germline (reference sequence). The CDR3 spans 15 residues. The CDR3 loop is CAWTGRISSYNEQFF. CDR3 DNA: TGTGCCTGGACTGGCCGGATAAGCTCCTACAATGAGCAGTTCTTC.

Relative to its sample, this clone is medium-sized. The gene calls are TRBV19 and TRBJ1-5; D uncertain. The germline V gene has CDR1 LNHDA and CDR2 SQIVND (reference sequence). Trimming took off 6 bases at V and 4 bases at J, with 13 bases between the two ends. The CDR3 consists of 14 residues. This CDR3 is CASSPGTLNQPQHF. DNA for the CDR3: TGTGCCAGTAGCCCTGGAACACTTAATCAGCCCCAGCATTTT.

This clone was seen only a few times. The chain has TRBV5-4 and TRBJ2-2; 8 nucleotides line up with TRBD2. In germline, CDR1 is SGHNT, CDR2 YYREEE (reference sequence). The length of the CDR3 is 15 residues. V lost 0 bases and J lost 5; bases outside the gene matches: 3. The CDR3 is CASSLGLARTGELFF. The CDR3 DNA is TGTGCCAGCAGCTTGGGACTAGCGAGGACCGGGGAGCTGTTTTTT.

The rearrangement links TRBV18 to TRBJ1-5; 7 nucleotides align to TRBD1. The CDR3 totals 16 residues. The junction had 10 bases not matched to a gene; V was cut back by 4 bases and J by 4 bases. The germline V gene has CDR1 KGHSH and CDR2 LQKENI. The CDR3 loop reads CASSLLDREENQPQHF. The CDR3 nucleotides are TGTGCCAGCTCACTTTTAGACAGGGAGGAAAATCAGCCCCAGCATTTT.

The chain joins TRBV5-1 to TRBJ2-3; D gene uncertain. V lost 0 bases and J 6 bases, leaving 11 bases between the germline ends. The CDR3 length is 14 residues. Per the germline V gene, CDR1 is SGHRS and CDR2 is YFSETQ. The CDR3 is CASSLEWGWDTQYF. The CDR3 nucleotides are TGCGCCAGCAGCTTGGAGTGGGGATGGGATACGCAGTATTTT.

The chain uses TRBV5-8 and TRBJ2-5, with 10 positions matching TRBD2. Germline V gives CDR1 SGHTS, CDR2 YDEGEE. The ends lost 3 bases at V and 6 bases at J; junction bases unmatched: 5. The CDR3 runs 14 residues. CDR3 sequence reads: CASSSQAGGQTQYF. The CDR3 DNA is TGTGCCAGCAGCTCGCAAGCGGGAGGGCAGACCCAGTACTTC. Using reference TRBV5-8 and TRBJ2-5 for the parts outside the CDR3, the full variable domain is EAGVTQSPTHLIKTRGQQATLRCSPISGHTSVYWYQQALGLGLQFLLWYDEGEERNRGNFPPRFSGRQFPNYSSELNVNALELEDSALYLCASSSQAGGQTQYFGPGTRLLVL.

Comment on this clone: The same CDR3 can be traced to other DNA sequences in this sample. The chain combines TRBV6-1 with TRBJ2-6; either TRBD1 or TRBD2 may fit D (6 bases each). The CDR3 runs to 17 residues. Deletions cut 4 bases from V and 11 bases from J, with 24 bases between. The V gene's germline CDR1 is MNHNS and CDR2 SASEGT. Here the CDR3 DNA reads TGTGCCAGCAGTGGGGGGCGGGGCGGGATACTACAAGACGTCCTGACTTTC. Translating it yields CASSGGRGGILQDVLTF.

This clone was detected only once. The chain has TRBV10-3 and TRBJ2-5; a weak D match, TRBD1 (5 bases). V lost 4 bases, J lost 6 bases, and 9 bases lay in between. The V gene's germline CDR1 is ENHRY and CDR2 SYGVKD. CDR3 length equals 12 residues. The CDR3 region is CAISVDSQTQYF. The CDR3, as DNA: TGTGCCATCAGTGTTGACAGTCAGACCCAGTACTTC.

J is TRBJ1-4 and V is TRBV18; no definite D call. Germline CDR1 KGHSH, CDR2 LQKENI. Trimming pared 2 bases from V and 3 bases from J, leaving 1 base between. The CDR3 is 12 amino acids. CDR3 bases: TGTGCCAGCTCACCATCTAATGAAAAACTGTTTTTT. Translated, it gives CASSPSNEKLFF.

The CDR3 DNA sequence: TGCAGTGCTAGAGAAACGCAGTATTTT. The encoded protein is CSARETQYF. The chain links TRBV20-1 to TRBJ2-3, with D uncertain. Trimming took off 0 bases at V and 9 bases at J, with 1 base between the two ends. CDR1 and CDR2 from the germline V gene are DFQATT and SNEGSKA (reference sequence). The CDR3 is made up of 9 amino acids.

The J gene is TRBJ2-5, the V gene TRBV2; 7 bases fit TRBD2. CDR1 and CDR2 from the germline V gene are SNHLY and FYNNEI. V dropped 2 bases and J dropped 3; count of bases not matched to a gene: 9. CDR3 size: 16 residues. The DNA of the CDR3 is TGTGCCAGCAGTGAAAGGTTGGAACTAGCGAAAGAGACCCAGTACTTC. Residues: CASSERLELAKETQYF.

The chain is built from TRBV11-3 and TRBJ2-1; D unresolved. The CDR3 totals 13 residues. CDR1 SGHNT and CDR2 YENEEA come from the germline V gene. Between the trimmed V and J ends, which lost 1 base and 6 bases, there was a span of 7 bases. This CDR3 reads CASSLVPRNEQFF. The CDR3 nucleotides read TGTGCCAGCAGCTTAGTTCCTCGCAATGAGCAGTTCTTC.

A note on this clone: Compared with germline, one end of the junction differs, possibly owing to a read error. The CDR3 coding sequence is TGTGCTAGCAGCTTAGGAGCGGCAGATACGCAGTATTTT. It specifies CASSLGAADTQYF. V is TRBV7-7 and J is TRBJ2-3; maybe TRBD2 (5 bases). Germline values: CDR1 SSHAT, CDR2 FNYEAQ (reference sequence). The CDR3 covers 13 residues.

V gene TRBV6-5 combines with J gene TRBJ2-2, with D possibly matching TRBD2 (6 bases). CDR3 length: 12 amino acids. V dropped 6 bases and J dropped 8 bases, with 10 bases sitting between them. The germline V gene encodes CDR1 MNHEY and CDR2 SVGAGI. DNA for the CDR3: TGTGCCAGCAGGGCGGGGTCGGGGGAGCTGTTTTTT. Protein product: CASRAGSGELFF.

The chain employs TRBV6-1 and TRBJ1-2; D is uncertain. Trimming stripped 1 base from V and 6 bases from J, with 9 bases between. The CDR3 covers 13 residues. The germline CDR1 and CDR2 sequences are MNHNS and SASEGT. In nucleotides, the CDR3 is TGTGCCAGCAGTGAAGTGTGGGGAAATGGCTACACCTTC. It specifies CASSEVWGNGYTF.

V is TRBV9 and J is TRBJ1-3; D is ambiguous. Germline assignment: CDR1 SGDLS and CDR2 YYNGEE. The CDR3 has 13 amino acids. The V gene lost 0 bases and the J gene lost 4 bases, with 5 bases spanning the gap. The CDR3 sequence is CASSVDPGNTIYF. DNA of the CDR3: TGTGCCAGCAGCGTAGATCCCGGAAACACCATATATTTT.